This T cell receptor beta chain was documented in a study of T cell responses to AZD1222 COVID-19 vaccine. Libraries were prepared by immunoSEQ multiplex PCR; TCRdb keeps only in-frame clonotypes and omits some of them. The table has fewer than 200,000 clones, more than 75% seen once. With V trimmed by 4 bases and J by 2 bases, 7 bases remained unmatched. CDR3 size: 15 residues. Germline V CDR1 and CDR2: SGHVS, FQNEAQ. The chain recombines TRBV7-8 with TRBJ1-2; 7 nucleotides match TRBD1. Sample: peripheral blood, taken 28 days after the second AZD1222 dose. The sequence derives from an adult who received the AZD1222 COVID-19 vaccine. CDR3 amino acids: CASSSEGQANYGYTF. In DNA, the CDR3 is TGTGCCAGCAGCTCCGAAGGACAGGCCAACTATGGCTACACCTTC.